The 3 T cell receptor beta chains in this list originate from one sample, sequenced in a study of cytomegalovirus exposure and HLA in healthy donors. The study ran its PCR with 60 Vbeta and 13 Jbeta primers. Assay used: immunoSEQ multiplex PCR; TCRdb lists only in-frame clones, some missing. Of over 90,000 clones listed, approximately 64% are singletons. Specimen: PBMCs. All receptors derive from a human donor in good health.

The gene calls are TRBV4-2 and TRBJ2-2; D ambiguous. V was pared by 1 base and J by 6 bases, with 9 bases between. Looked up from germline, CDR1 is LGHNA and CDR2 is YNFKEQ. The CDR3 length is 14 residues. Written as DNA, the CDR3 is TGTGCCAGCAGCCAAGGTCTCGAGGCCGGGGAGCTGTTTTTT. Its protein product is CASSQGLEAGELFF.

V usage is TRBV5-1 and J usage is TRBJ2-3; 8 bases map to TRBD1. The V and J ends lost 4 bases and 5 bases, in that order; junction bases with no gene match: 6. The CDR3 extends over 14 amino acids. In germline, CDR1 is SGHRS, CDR2 YFSETQ. CDR3 amino acids: CASSIGTGRDTQYF. Written as DNA, the CDR3 is TGCGCCAGCAGCATTGGGACAGGTAGAGATACGCAGTATTTT.

V gene TRBV15 combines with J gene TRBJ2-3, with 9 positions matching TRBD2. The germline gives CDR1 LNHNV, CDR2 YYDKDF (reference sequence). After removal of 0 bases from V and 4 bases from J, the junction contained 2 bases not matched to a gene. The CDR3 loop spans 15 amino acids. Written as DNA, the CDR3 is TGTGCCACCAGCAGAGAGCGGGAGGGCCCAGATACGCAGTATTTT. It yields the protein CATSREREGPDTQYF.